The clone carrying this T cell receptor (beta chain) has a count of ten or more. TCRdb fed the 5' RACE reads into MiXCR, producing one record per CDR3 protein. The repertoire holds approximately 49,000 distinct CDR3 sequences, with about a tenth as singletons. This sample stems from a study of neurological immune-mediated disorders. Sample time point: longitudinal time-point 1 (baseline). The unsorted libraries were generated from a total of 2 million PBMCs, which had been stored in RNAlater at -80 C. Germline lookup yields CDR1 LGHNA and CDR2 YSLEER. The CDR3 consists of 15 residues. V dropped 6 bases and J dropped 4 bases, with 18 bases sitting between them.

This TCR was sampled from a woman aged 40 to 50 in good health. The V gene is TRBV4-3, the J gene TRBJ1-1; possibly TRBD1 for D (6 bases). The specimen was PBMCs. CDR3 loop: CASSLLEGEPTEAFF. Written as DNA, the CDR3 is TGCGCCAGCAGTCTCCTCGAGGGGGAGCCCACTGAAGCTTTCTTT.